The 3 T cell receptor beta chains listed next were all sequenced from one sample in a study of OX40 agonist ivuxolimab in advanced cancers. Libraries were prepared by immunoSEQ multiplex PCR; TCRdb keeps only in-frame clonotypes and omits some of them. The profile covers under 100,000 clones, with approximately 84% appearing a single time and 4% to 6% taken by the ten largest. Sequencing used CD4+ or CD8+ T cells sorted from blood, obtained in a trial of the OX40 agonist ivuxolimab. The source is an adult with an advanced solid tumor such as melanoma, head and neck, liver or kidney cancer.

The rearrangement uses TRBV21-1 and TRBJ2-1; the D call in the table, TRBD2, was not verified against the DNA. TRBV21-1 is labeled a pseudogene. CDR3 length: 11 residues. Here the CDR3 reads CASIWTSEQFF. The DNA for the CDR3 is TGTGCCAGCATCTGGACTAGTGAGCAGTTCTTC.

Only a few counts were recorded for this clone. V and J are TRBV18 and TRBJ1-5; D possibly corresponds to TRBD1 (6 bases). V lost 4 bases and J 7 bases, leaving 17 bases between the germline ends. The germline CDR1 and CDR2 sequences are KGHSH and LQKENI. CDR3 length: 15 residues. The CDR3 bases are TGTGCCAGCTCACATGGGGGCCCTCAGGGGCAGCCCCAGCATTTT. Protein product: CASSHGGPQGQPQHF.

This chain uses TRBV5-1 with TRBJ1-2, with D perhaps matching TRBD1 (6 bases). V shed 6 bases and J shed 1 base, with 16 bases lying between them. From germline, CDR1 is SGHRS and CDR2 YFSETQ. This CDR3 comprises 15 residues. Here the CDR3 reads CASKRTATDNYGYTF. As DNA, the CDR3 is TGCGCCAGCAAACGGACAGCCACTGATAACTATGGCTACACCTTC.